This T cell receptor (beta chain) was found in a study of blood T cell repertoires in COVID-19. Germline lookup yields CDR1 MNHEY and CDR2 SVGAGI. Germline trimming cut 5 bases from V and 2 bases from J; bases unmatched to any gene: 6. The CDR3 is 15 residues long. A few counts support this clone. Sequencing was performed with immunoSEQ multiplex PCR; in TCRdb, only in-frame clones are kept and a portion is missing. Of around 230,000 clones in the sample, about 87% were seen once. The receptor's source is a man in his late teens or twenties with acute COVID-19. The rearrangement uses TRBV6-5 and TRBJ2-5; 9 positions agree with TRBD2. Sample: PBMCs or T cells enriched from blood (not recorded which). DNA for the CDR3: TGTGCCAGCAGTCCCTTAGCGGGAGATCAAGAGACCCAGTACTTC. It codes for CASSPLAGDQETQYF.